This record looks at one T cell receptor beta chain sequence and its context. This record comes from a study of graft-versus-host responses after intestinal transplantation. Profiled with immunoSEQ multiplex PCR; TCRdb holds only in-frame clones, not every one. This sample has 13,000 or so clones, with 30% to 40% found just once. General study results and limits: Patients with graft-donor T cell macrochimerism had high graft-versus-host to host-versus-graft clonal ratios in allografts.

The receptor was derived from a human patient who received an intestinal transplant. The material was alloreactive CD4+ T cells from a mixed lymphocyte reaction culture, obtained before intestinal transplant. The subset was: CFSE-low proliferating T cells sorted from roughly 6-day pre-transplant mixed lymphocyte reaction (GvH or HvG direction).

Written as DNA, the CDR3 is TGTGCCAGTAGTATAGGGGGATATGGGGGCACCATGAACACTGAAGCTTTCTTT. Encoded protein: CASSIGGYGGTMNTEAFF. V and J are TRBV19 and TRBJ1-1; D might be TRBD1 (6 bases). Germline values: CDR1 LNHDA, CDR2 SQIVND (reference sequence). This CDR3 region has 18 residues. V lost 1 base and J lost 0, with 18 bases in between.